This entry is about one TCR beta chain. Its target is unknown. This sample is drawn from a study of cytomegalovirus exposure and HLA in healthy donors. Findings and limits, study-wide: Later, an analysis found that TCR clusters from the first cohort tended to co-occur in the 120 or so validation repertoires.

Generated by immunoSEQ multiplex PCR, the TCRdb table keeps only in-frame clones and is missing some. Of about 360,000 clones detected, about nine tenths appear once; the ten largest clones hold 0.83%. This CDR3 is built from 18 residues. Trimming left V 0 bases short and J 0 bases short, with 13 bases between. The germline V gene has CDR1 SGHRS and CDR2 YFSETQ. Source material: PBMCs. This TCR was recovered from a woman aged 18-35 years in good health and CMV-seronegative. V usage is TRBV5-1 and J usage is TRBJ2-6; D uncertain. CDR3 protein: CASSLAFVPTSGANVLTF. CDR3 bases: TGCGCCAGCAGCTTGGCCTTTGTACCTACCTCTGGGGCCAACGTCCTGACTTTC.